Following are 20 T cell receptor beta chains from one sample sequenced in a study of cytomegalovirus exposure and HLA in healthy donors. PCR used 60 Vbeta primers and 13 Jbeta primers. The protocol was immunoSEQ multiplex PCR, while the TCRdb copy is restricted to in-frame clones and leaves out a portion. This sample lists 150,000 to 200,000 clones; its ten largest clones have roughly 1.3%. The sample taken for sequencing was PBMCs. Every receptor here comes from an older woman in good health and CMV-seronegative.

The gene calls are TRBV27 and TRBJ1-5; 8 bases agree with TRBD1. Germline V gives CDR1 MNHEY, CDR2 SMNVEV (reference sequence). The CDR3 is made up of 16 amino acids. Germline trimming cut 5 bases from V and 6 bases from J; bases unmatched to any gene: 12. CDR3 protein: CASSAIGQGSGQPQHF. The DNA for the CDR3 is TGTGCCAGCAGTGCGATCGGACAGGGAAGTGGTCAGCCCCAGCATTTT.

V usage is TRBV5-1 and J usage is TRBJ1-5, with 7 bases that match TRBD1. V lost 2 bases to trimming and J lost 4 bases; unmatched junction nucleotides: 15. Per the germline V gene, CDR1 is SGHRS and CDR2 is YFSETQ. This CDR3 is 18 amino acids long. Here the CDR3 DNA reads TGCGCCAGCAGCTTAGCTCCCATCCGGGCAGGGGGGAATCAGCCCCAGCATTTT. Protein sequence: CASSLAPIRAGGNQPQHF. Using reference TRBV5-1 and TRBJ1-5 for the parts outside the CDR3, the full variable domain is KAGVTQTPRYLIKTRGQQVTLSCSPISGHRSVSWYQQTPGQGLQFLFEYFSETQRNKGNFPGRFSGRQFSNSRSEMNVSTLELGDSALYLCASSLAPIRAGGNQPQHFGDGTRLSIL.

This chain connects TRBV19 to TRBJ1-5; D gene ambiguous. V lost 0 bases and J 3 bases, leaving 9 bases between the germline ends. This CDR3 is built from 15 residues. Germline V lookup: CDR1 LNHDA, CDR2 SQIVND (reference sequence). CDR3 sequence reads: CASSIDHFINQPQHF. In DNA form, the CDR3 reads TGTGCCAGTAGTATAGATCACTTTATCAATCAGCCCCAGCATTTT.

V is TRBV5-1 and J is TRBJ2-1; tentatively, D is TRBD2 (6 bases). This CDR3 region has 15 residues. Germline V gene lookup returns CDR1 SGHRS and CDR2 YFSETQ. V dropped 3 bases and J dropped 2 bases, with 12 bases sitting between them. The CDR3 here is CASSSLEGPYNEQFF. CDR3 bases: TGCGCCAGCAGCTCCCTGGAGGGGCCCTACAATGAGCAGTTCTTC.

This sequence joins TRBV7-2 and TRBJ1-2; 7 positions agree with TRBD1. J lost 7 bases, V lost 5 bases, and 16 bases had no gene match. Germline V gives CDR1 SGHTA, CDR2 FQGNSA. The length of the CDR3 is 16 residues. The chain's CDR3 is CASSVGGGRGSSGYTF. The DNA of the CDR3 is TGTGCCAGCAGCGTGGGAGGAGGCAGGGGGAGTAGTGGCTACACCTTC.

The chain combines TRBV6-5 with TRBJ1-2, with D possibly matching TRBD1 (5 bases). Per the germline V gene, CDR1 is MNHEY and CDR2 is SVGAGI. The V end was cut by 1 base, the J end by 7 bases, with 13 bases between. The CDR3 is 14 residues long. CDR3 loop: CASSYWGKKGGYTF. The CDR3 nucleotides read TGTGCCAGCAGTTACTGGGGCAAAAAGGGTGGCTACACCTTC.

The chain is built from TRBV5-4 and TRBJ1-1, with TRBD1 matching 7 bases. This CDR3 is 14 amino acids long. Germline values: CDR1 SGHNT, CDR2 YYREEE (reference sequence). The J segment lost 5 bases and the V segment lost 4 bases, leaving 8 bases of the junction unmatched. The CDR3 reads CASSERQGATEAFF. As DNA, the CDR3 is TGTGCCAGCAGCGAACGACAGGGTGCAACTGAAGCTTTCTTT.

The chain joins TRBV7-7 to TRBJ2-5, with a weak D call TRBD1 (5 bases). Germline assignment: CDR1 SSHAT and CDR2 FNYEAQ (reference sequence). V lost 5 bases to trimming and J lost 4 bases, with 11 bases between them. The CDR3 length is 13 residues. CDR3 loop: CASSPQGVETQYF. CDR3 nucleotides: TGTGCCAGCAGCCCCCAGGGCGTAGAGACCCAGTACTTC.

CDR3 in amino acids: CASSIGPLPYEQYF. CDR3 DNA sequence: TGTGCCAGTAGTATAGGTCCACTCCCCTACGAGCAGTACTTC. This rearrangement joins TRBV19 to TRBJ2-7; D remains unclear. The CDR3 length is 14 residues. Trimming removed 1 base from V and 2 bases from J, with 9 bases in between. From germline, CDR1 is LNHDA and CDR2 SQIVND (reference sequence).

This rearrangement joins TRBV11-2 to TRBJ1-2; 7 positions match TRBD1. Germline CDR1 SGHAT, CDR2 FQNNGV. The CDR3 consists of 14 residues. V trimming: 1 base; J trimming: 7 bases; junction bases outside the gene matches: 6. For the CDR3, the DNA is TGTGCCAGCAGCTTAGGGGTGACAGGGTTTGGCTACACCTTC. Amino acids: CASSLGVTGFGYTF. The whole variable domain, remainder taken from reference TRBV11-2 and TRBJ1-2, is EAGVAQSPRYKIIEKRQSVAFWCNPISGHATLYWYQQILGQGPKLLIQFQNNGVVDDSQLPKDRFSAERLKGVDSTLKIQPAKLEDSAVYLCASSLGVTGFGYTFGSGTRLTVV.

V gene TRBV19 combines with J gene TRBJ2-1; 8 positions agree with TRBD1. Germline CDR1 LNHDA, CDR2 SQIVND (reference sequence). Trimming at V came to 5 bases and at J to 5 bases, leaving 5 bases not matched to a gene. This CDR3 is built from 14 residues. The CDR3 reads CASSLWTGNNEQFF. The DNA for the CDR3 is TGTGCCAGTAGTCTATGGACAGGGAACAATGAGCAGTTCTTC.

The chain carries TRBV5-6 and TRBJ1-1; D gene uncertain. The CDR3 loop spans 16 amino acids. V gave up 2 bases and J gave up 2 bases, with 16 bases separating them. CDR1 and CDR2 from the germline V gene are SGHDT and YYEEEE. This CDR3 reads CASSFRQAGTNTEAFF. CDR3 nucleotides: TGTGCCAGCAGCTTTCGGCAGGCGGGAACAAACACTGAAGCTTTCTTT.

This chain joins TRBV5-6 and TRBJ2-2; 11 nucleotides match TRBD2. J lost 10 bases, V lost 1 base, and 6 bases had no gene match. The length of the CDR3 is 15 residues. Germline CDR1 SGHDT, CDR2 YYEEEE. CDR3 region: CASSLISGGAPELFF. In DNA form, the CDR3 reads TGTGCCAGCAGCTTGATTAGCGGGGGGGCCCCGGAGCTGTTTTTT.

This chain joins TRBV5-4 and TRBJ1-3, with a tentative D call TRBD1 (5 bases). The CDR3 runs 16 residues. Trimming removed 2 bases from V and 0 bases from J, with 12 bases in between. Germline CDR1 SGHNT, CDR2 YYREEE (reference sequence). In nucleotides, the CDR3 is TGTGCCAGCAGCTTTACGGGACTATCCTCTGGAAACACCATATATTTT. This sequence encodes CASSFTGLSSGNTIYF.

V usage is TRBV7-6 and J usage is TRBJ1-1; 9 nucleotides align to TRBD1. Germline loops: CDR1 SGHVS, CDR2 FNYEAQ. The CDR3 has 13 amino acids. V shed 5 bases, J shed 3 bases, and the junction held 1 base outside the gene matches. The CDR3 loop reads CASSRDRDTEAFF. The CDR3 DNA is TGTGCCAGCAGCAGGGACAGGGACACTGAAGCTTTCTTT. The variable domain in full, completed from reference TRBV7-6 and TRBJ1-1, reads GAGVSQSPRYKVTKRGQDVALRCDPISGHVSLYWYRQALGQGPEFLTYFNYEAQQDKSGLPNDRFSAERPEGSISTLTIQRTEQRDSAMYRCASSRDRDTEAFFGQGTRLTVV.

The chain recombines TRBV7-9 with TRBJ2-7; possibly TRBD1 for D (6 bases). V shed 2 bases and J shed 3 bases, with 8 bases lying between them. Germline V gene sequence: CDR1 SEHNR, CDR2 FQNEAQ (reference sequence). This CDR3 is 13 amino acids long. The CDR3 nucleotides read TGTGCCAGCAGCTTATCGACAGGCTACGAGCAGTACTTC. It translates to CASSLSTGYEQYF.

The V call is TRBV7-9, the J call TRBJ2-3; D might be TRBD2 (5 bases). The CDR3 extends over 14 amino acids. V lost 4 bases and J lost 2, with 10 bases in between. Looked up from germline, CDR1 is SEHNR and CDR2 is FQNEAQ (reference sequence). The CDR3 protein is CASSSPGYTDTQYF. The CDR3 DNA sequence: TGTGCCAGCAGCTCGCCGGGATACACAGATACGCAGTATTTT.

The CDR3 region is CASTLRERRTRAFF. The CDR3, as DNA: TGTGCCAGCACGCTGAGGGAGAGACGCACTAGGGCTTTCTTT. The rearrangement uses TRBV28 and TRBJ1-1, with D unclear. CDR1 is MDHEN and CDR2 is SYDVKM in the germline V gene. The V end was cut by 7 bases, the J end by 11 bases, with 23 bases between. The CDR3 spans 14 residues. Full variable domain (missing parts from reference TRBV28 and TRBJ1-1): DVKVTQSSRYLVKRTGEKVFLECVQDMDHENMFWYRQDPGLGLRLIYFSYDVKMKEKGDIPEGYSVSREKKERFSLILESASTNQTSMYLCASTLRERRTRAFFGQGTRLTVV.

The chain is built from TRBV12-5 and TRBJ2-7; D may be TRBD2 (7 bases). The CDR3 loop spans 13 amino acids. V lost 3 bases, J lost 7 bases, and 13 bases lay in between. Germline values: CDR1 LGHNT, CDR2 FRNRAP. This CDR3 reads CASGFGGPQEQYF. DNA for the CDR3: TGTGCTAGTGGTTTCGGGGGGCCCCAAGAGCAGTACTTC. The variable domain in full, with the rest retrieved from reference TRBV12-5 and TRBJ2-7, is DARVTQTPRHKVTEMGQEVTMRCQPILGHNTVFWYRQTMMQGLELLAYFRNRAPLDDSGMPKDRFSAEMPDATLATLKIQPSEPRDSAVYFCASGFGGPQEQYFGPGTRLTVT.

This chain uses TRBV29-1 with TRBJ1-1; D not certain. The germline V and J ends were trimmed by 4 bases and 6 bases, with 6 bases remaining between them. In germline, CDR1 is SQVTM, CDR2 ANQGSEA. This CDR3 contains 10 residues. The CDR3 protein is CSVVGAEAFF. The CDR3 DNA reads as TGCAGCGTTGTGGGAGCTGAAGCTTTCTTT.